A single sample is the source of the 27 T cell receptor beta chains below, sequenced in a study of early T cells in non-severe SARS-CoV-2 infection (dated by TCRdb to the early 2020s). The library relied on 5' RACE. The sequencer listed for this sample is NextSeq 500. TCRdb redid the processing of the public reads, applying fastp at Q25 and MiXCR, and retained in-frame beta chains. Merged by CDR3 protein, the rows form single entries marked with the most common genes and DNA. The sample profile shows tens of thousands of distinct CDR3 sequences; about 15% of them were found once. The ten most abundant clones make up about 5.5% of the sample. Sequenced material: whole blood. The receptor source for this set is an adult who was a healthcare worker with PCR-confirmed SARS-CoV-2 infection or an uninfected control (not recorded which).

This chain uses TRBV20-1 with TRBJ2-7, with 14 bases fitting TRBD2. In germline, CDR1 is DFQATT, CDR2 SNEGSKA (reference sequence). The CDR3 runs to 17 residues. V lost 2 bases, J lost 9 bases, and 15 bases stayed unmatched. In nucleotides, the CDR3 is TGCAGTGCTAGACCCCGTAGGGGACTAGCGGGAGATTGGGTGCAGTACTTC. Residues: CSARPRRGLAGDWVQYF.

This clonotype was seen more than once but under ten times. The CDR3 loop is CASSPQGKGTGELFF. CDR3 coding DNA: TGTGCCAGCAGTCCCCAGGGGAAAGGGACCGGGGAGCTGTTTTTT. The J gene is TRBJ2-2, the V gene TRBV12-3 or TRBV12-4; TRBD1 is a possible D gene (6 bases). CDR3 size: 15 residues. V shed 5 bases and J shed 5 bases, with 15 bases lying between them.

This chain joins TRBV11-2 and TRBJ2-7, with 7 bases identical to TRBD2. The V gene's germline CDR1 is SGHAT and CDR2 FQNNGV. CDR3 length: 15 amino acids. Losses at the gene ends were 2 bases for V and 2 bases for J; bases not matched to a gene: 6. DNA of the CDR3: TGTGCCAGCAGCTTAAGTCTAGCGGAGGCCTACGAGCAGTACTTC. Encoded protein: CASSLSLAEAYEQYF.

The chain links TRBV20-1 to TRBJ2-2; D is possibly TRBD1 (6 bases). The CDR3 consists of 16 residues. The germline V gene has CDR1 DFQATT and CDR2 SNEGSKA (reference sequence). V was cut by 2 bases and J by 4 bases, with 17 bases left in between. The CDR3 loop is CSARPRRGFGTGELFF. The CDR3 DNA sequence: TGCAGTGCTAGACCCCGCAGGGGCTTCGGCACCGGGGAGCTGTTTTTT.

This clonotype was seen once. This rearrangement joins TRBV7-2 to TRBJ2-2; D ambiguous. V shed 2 bases and J shed 5 bases, with 9 bases lying between them. Germline CDR1 SGHTA, CDR2 FQGNSA. The CDR3 extends over 14 amino acids. CDR3 coding DNA: TGTGCCAGCAGCTTACACGGTTCTACCGGGGAGCTGTTTTTT. It encodes CASSLHGSTGELFF.

V gene TRBV6-5 combines with J gene TRBJ1-6; TRBD1 matches 8 bases. CDR1 is MNHEY and CDR2 is SVGAGI in the germline V gene. The CDR3 loop spans 13 amino acids. Trimming took 6 bases from V and 9 from J; bases not matched to a gene: 4. The CDR3 region is CASRRTGSSPLHF. The CDR3 region has the DNA TGTGCCAGCAGGCGGACAGGGAGTTCACCCCTCCACTTT.

This chain uses TRBV6-1 with TRBJ2-1; D not resolved. V shed 7 bases and J shed 10 bases, with 17 bases lying between them. Germline V gene data show CDR1 as MNHNS and CDR2 as SASEGT. The CDR3 totals 13 residues. The CDR3 region is CASMSSLILEQFF. CDR3 sequence (DNA): TGTGCCAGCATGTCCAGCCTAATACTCGAGCAGTTCTTC.

This chain uses TRBV3-1 with TRBJ2-2, with D uncertain. The CDR3 has 15 residues. CDR1 and CDR2 from the germline V gene are LGHDT and YNNKEL (reference sequence). V was trimmed by 1 base and J by 0 bases, leaving 6 bases between them. The CDR3 DNA is TGTGCCAGCAGCCAAGTACTGTCGAACACCGGGGAGCTGTTTTTT. It is translated as CASSQVLSNTGELFF. Combining the CDR3 with reference TRBV3-1 and TRBJ2-2 gives the whole variable domain DTAVSQTPKYLVTQMGNDKSIKCEQNLGHDTMYWYKQDSKKFLKIMFSYNNKELIINETVPNRFSPKSPDKAHLNLHINSLELGDSAVYFCASSQVLSNTGELFFGEGSRLTVL.

The chain carries TRBV6-2 or TRBV6-3 and TRBJ2-7, with TRBD2 matching over 7 bases. Germline lookup yields CDR1 MNHEY and CDR2 SVGEGT. The length of the CDR3 is 15 residues. J lost 3 bases, V lost 2 bases, and 7 bases had no gene match. The CDR3, as DNA: TGTGCCAGCAGTTACGCGGGACTACCGATCTACGAGCAGTACTTC. Its translation is CASSYAGLPIYEQYF.

This clonotype was seen ten or more times. The chain is built from TRBV24-1 and TRBJ2-1; D might be TRBD1 (5 bases). The CDR3 runs to 14 residues. The ends were cut back, 3 bases at V and 4 bases at J, with 9 bases in the middle. Germline V lookup: CDR1 KGHDR, CDR2 SFDVKD. CDR3 residues: CATSDQGVYNEQFF. DNA of the CDR3: TGTGCCACCAGTGATCAGGGCGTATACAATGAGCAGTTCTTC.

This clonotype has at least ten counts. The J gene is TRBJ2-7, the V gene TRBV12-3 or TRBV12-4; either TRBD1 or TRBD2 may fit D (7 bases each). The CDR3 is 13 residues long. V was trimmed by 6 bases and J by 3 bases, leaving 12 bases between them. The CDR3 loop is CASSRGDSYEQYF. Here the CDR3 DNA reads TGTGCCAGCAGCCGGGGGGACAGCTACGAGCAGTACTTC.

This clonotype has more than one count but fewer than ten. V usage is TRBV11-2 and J usage is TRBJ2-1; D uncertain. The CDR3 is 12 amino acids. Germline V gives CDR1 SGHAT, CDR2 FQNNGV. The germline V and J ends were trimmed by 2 bases and 9 bases, with 8 bases remaining between them. The DNA of the CDR3 is TGTGCCAGCAGCTTACTCGGTAGTGAGCAGTTCTTC. Amino acid sequence: CASSLLGSEQFF.

V and J are TRBV6-1 and TRBJ1-1; D not resolved. This CDR3 comprises 13 residues. CDR1 is MNHNS and CDR2 is SASEGT in the germline V gene. Trimming took 4 bases from V and 0 from J, leaving 6 bases between them. CDR3 coding DNA: TGTGCCAGCAGTGTGAAGGTGAACACTGAAGCTTTCTTT. Translation gives CASSVKVNTEAFF.

This clonotype was observed a few times. This chain joins TRBV28 and TRBJ2-7; 7 bases agree with TRBD2. Per the germline V gene, CDR1 is MDHEN and CDR2 is SYDVKM. V dropped 1 base and J dropped 2; count of bases not matched to a gene: 5. CDR3 size: 15 residues. CDR3 DNA: TGTGCCAGCAGTTTATATCCAGCGGGACCCTACGAGCAGTACTTC. It encodes CASSLYPAGPYEQYF.

This clonotype has a count of ten or more. This sequence joins TRBV11-2 and TRBJ2-5, with D perhaps TRBD2 (5 bases). V dropped 5 bases and J dropped 5 bases, with 27 bases sitting between them. In germline, CDR1 is SGHAT, CDR2 FQNNGV. The CDR3 is made up of 18 amino acids. The CDR3 DNA reads TGTGCCAGCAGCCGAACTAGTAGAAGAACGAACCAAGAGGAGACCCAGTACTTC. Protein product: CASSRTSRRTNQEETQYF. The full variable domain, its missing parts supplied by reference TRBV11-2 and TRBJ2-5, is EAGVAQSPRYKIIEKRQSVAFWCNPISGHATLYWYQQILGQGPKLLIQFQNNGVVDDSQLPKDRFSAERLKGVDSTLKIQPAKLEDSAVYLCASSRTSRRTNQEETQYFGPGTRLLVL.

The sample holds many counts of this clonotype. This chain uses TRBV28 with TRBJ2-7; the D gene is possibly TRBD2 (6 bases). V shed 3 bases and J shed 5 bases, with 11 bases lying between them. CDR1 is MDHEN and CDR2 is SYDVKM in the germline V gene. The CDR3 sequence is 13 residues long. The CDR3 nucleotides read TGTGCCAGCAGTTTCGGAGGGAATGACGAGCAGTACTTC. Translation: CASSFGGNDEQYF.

This clonotype has just a few counts. The chain joins TRBV20-1 to TRBJ2-7; 7 bases map to TRBD2. CDR3 length: 12 amino acids. Germline CDR1 DFQATT, CDR2 SNEGSKA (reference sequence). Here the CDR3 DNA reads TGCAGCGCCCCCGGATGGGGGGGCGAGCAGTACTTC. This sequence encodes CSAPGWGGEQYF.

The CDR3 nucleotides read TGTGCCAGCAGTGAGGAGTCTTCGGGGACCCAGTACTTC. It codes for CASSEESSGTQYF. The J gene is TRBJ2-5, the V gene TRBV2; no firm D call. The length of the CDR3 is 13 residues. V lost 3 bases and J lost 7, with 12 bases in between. The germline V gene has CDR1 SNHLY and CDR2 FYNNEI.

The sample holds a few counts of this clonotype. The genes are TRBV28 and TRBJ2-7, with D unclear. The CDR3 has 14 amino acids. CDR1 is MDHEN, CDR2 SYDVKM, per germline. The germline V and J ends were trimmed by 3 bases and 0 bases, with 9 bases remaining between them. The CDR3 nucleotides are TGTGCCAGCAGTTTTGGTAGGCGCTCCTACGAGCAGTACTTC. This sequence encodes CASSFGRRSYEQYF.

Here the CDR3 reads CASSRGKRQPQHF. DNA of the CDR3: TGTGCCAGTAGCAGGGGGAAGCGGCAGCCCCAGCATTTT. This chain links TRBV19 with TRBJ1-5; 7 nucleotides match TRBD1. Losses at the gene ends were 6 bases for V and 7 bases for J; bases not matched to a gene: 6. The CDR3 contains 13 residues. The V gene's germline CDR1 is LNHDA and CDR2 SQIVND (reference sequence). Using reference TRBV19 and TRBJ1-5 for the parts outside the CDR3, the full variable domain is DGGITQSPKYLFRKEGQNVTLSCEQNLNHDAMYWYRQDPGQGLRLIYYSQIVNDFQKGDIAEGYSVSREKKESFPLTVTSAQKNPTAFYLCASSRGKRQPQHFGDGTRLSIL.

This clonotype was observed a handful of times. The V gene is TRBV11-2, the J gene TRBJ1-2; D not certain. V gave up 0 bases and J gave up 4 bases, with 12 bases separating them. The CDR3 sequence is 15 residues long. Germline CDR1 reads SGHAT; CDR2 reads FQNNGV. In nucleotides, the CDR3 is TGTGCCAGCAGCTTAGATCGGGCAGGCTTCTATGGCTACACCTTC. Translated, it gives CASSLDRAGFYGYTF.

V gene TRBV6-5 combines with J gene TRBJ2-7; D may match TRBD1 or TRBD2 (5 bases each). V lost 5 bases to trimming and J lost 6 bases, with 14 bases between them. The CDR3 has 13 residues. CDR1 and CDR2 from the germline V gene are MNHEY and SVGAGI. The CDR3 DNA reads as TGTGCCAGCAGTCAACGGGGCGGAAGCGAGCAGTACTTC. This sequence encodes CASSQRGGSEQYF.

This clonotype has a count of ten or more. The chain recombines TRBV27 with TRBJ2-7; the D is unclear. Germline V lookup: CDR1 MNHEY, CDR2 SMNVEV (reference sequence). V was shortened by 5 bases and J by 6 bases, with 8 bases between the two germline ends. The CDR3 spans 11 residues. CDR3 nucleotides: TGTGCCAGCAGTACCCGCGGCGAGCAGTACTTC. This encodes CASSTRGEQYF.

The J gene is TRBJ2-7, the V gene TRBV28; possible D gene TRBD2, 6 bases. The germline V gene has CDR1 MDHEN and CDR2 SYDVKM. The CDR3 totals 13 residues. Between the trimmed V and J ends, which lost 8 bases and 7 bases, there was a span of 18 bases. CDR3 nucleotides: TGTGCCAGCGGATGGGACTCCTCGTGGGAGCAGTACTTC. Amino acid sequence: CASGWDSSWEQYF.

The table lists this clonotype with a few counts. The CDR3 here is CAITPTGGAAIVNTGELFF. CDR3 DNA sequence: TGTGCCATCACTCCGACAGGGGGGGCCGCTATTGTAAACACCGGGGAGCTGTTTTTT. The V call is TRBV10-3, the J call TRBJ2-2; TRBD1 matches at 9 bases. Losses at the gene ends were 7 bases for V and 2 bases for J; bases not matched to a gene: 17. The V gene's germline CDR1 is ENHRY and CDR2 SYGVKD. The CDR3 spans 19 residues.

This clonotype was observed many times. The V call is TRBV18, the J call TRBJ1-2, with D hard to call. The V end was cut by 1 base, the J end by 2 bases, with 5 bases between. The CDR3 is made up of 13 amino acids. Per germline, CDR1 KGHSH and CDR2 LQKENI. The CDR3 nucleotides are TGTGCCAGCTCACCACAACAGAACTATGGCTACACCTTC. It codes for CASSPQQNYGYTF.

This clonotype has just a few counts. This chain joins TRBV5-1 and TRBJ2-1; 14 bases align to TRBD2. CDR3 length: 17 residues. Per germline, CDR1 SGHRS and CDR2 YFSETQ. V was clipped by 3 bases and J by 5 bases; unmatched bases: 7. The CDR3 loop reads CASSSGLAGEGDNEQFF. DNA of the CDR3: TGCGCCAGCAGCTCGGGACTAGCGGGAGAAGGCGACAATGAGCAGTTCTTC.